This entry is about one T cell receptor beta chain. No antigen is known for it. This record belongs to a study of early T cells in non-severe SARS-CoV-2 infection. Study context: Sequencing input comprised bulk RNA from unsorted whole blood; chain pairing was not available.

The CDR3 has 15 amino acids. V was cut by 4 bases and J by 4 bases, with 11 bases left in between. Germline CDR1 reads SNHLY; CDR2 reads FYNNEI. Study findings and constraints: Anti-spike CD8 responses were favored in VDJdb matching, and private and CD4 specificities were missed.

Individually, cDNA molecules had unique molecular identifiers attached to them. Via MiXCR, TCRdb re-called the 5' RACE reads, giving one row per CDR3 protein. The sample carries 35,000 to 45,000 distinct CDR3 sequences, 6% to 8.5% recorded once. The genes are TRBV2 and TRBJ2-6; D assignment may be TRBD1 or TRBD2 (5 bases each). The sequencing used whole blood, collected at baseline. This sequence originates from an adult who was a healthcare worker with PCR-confirmed SARS-CoV-2 infection or an uninfected control (not recorded which). CDR3 region: CASSVMGTGANVLTF. The CDR3 nucleotides read TGTGCCAGCAGTGTAATGGGGACCGGGGCCAACGTCCTGACTTTC.